This passage covers 18 T cell receptor beta chains from one sample sequenced in a study of PD-1 blockade in classical Hodgkin lymphoma. The protocol was immunoSEQ multiplex PCR, while the TCRdb copy is restricted to in-frame clones and leaves out a portion. The sample shows around 18,000 clones, approximately 72% of them seen only once. Time point here: cycle 4 day 1 (C4D1), after more than five weeks of nivolumab. Each patient's relapse followed autologous stem cell transplantation, and brentuximab vedotin exposure varied. The CD4+ T cells used were purified from thawed PBMCs through magnetic negative selection. The sample consisted of CD4+ T cells from blood, taken before the fourth cycle of nivolumab. All receptors derive from a human donor with classical Hodgkin lymphoma.

This chain joins TRBV6-5 and TRBJ2-7, with 10 bases aligning to TRBD2. V shed 11 bases and J 3 bases; nucleotides not matched to a gene: 13. Germline V CDR1 and CDR2: MNHEY, SVGAGI. This CDR3 has 15 amino acids. The CDR3 protein is CASRLSGRDYYEQYF. The CDR3, as DNA: TGTGCCTCACGACTCAGCGGGAGGGACTACTACGAGCAGTACTTC.

V is TRBV20-1 and J is TRBJ2-1, with no clear D. V was pared by 3 bases and J by 6 bases, with 6 bases between. The CDR3 is 11 residues long. CDR1 DFQATT and CDR2 SNEGSKA come from the germline V gene (reference sequence). The DNA for the CDR3 is TGCAGTGCTAGCAGAAGCAATGAGCAGTTCTTC. It yields the protein CSASRSNEQFF.

The chain uses TRBV11-2 and TRBJ2-3; D possibly uses TRBD1 or TRBD2 (6 bases each). CDR1 and CDR2 (germline): SGHAT, FQNNGV. The V and J ends lost 4 bases and 0 bases respectively, with 11 bases between them. The CDR3 is 15 residues long. This CDR3 is CASSSWGASTDTQYF. The CDR3 bases are TGTGCCAGCAGCTCGTGGGGGGCGAGCACAGATACGCAGTATTTT.

CDR3 in amino acids: CASRGAGGNQPQHF. The CDR3 DNA follows: TGTGCCAGTAGGGGGGCTGGAGGCAATCAGCCCCAGCATTTT. This chain connects TRBV19 to TRBJ1-5; weak D call: TRBD1 (6 bases). The germline V gene encodes CDR1 LNHDA and CDR2 SQIVND (reference sequence). Trimming pared 6 bases from V and 2 bases from J, leaving 11 bases between. This CDR3 is built from 14 residues.

The chain couples TRBV5-1 to TRBJ1-1; no reliable D call. V was shortened by 0 bases and J by 7 bases, with 7 bases between the two germline ends. Germline V gives CDR1 SGHRS, CDR2 YFSETQ. The CDR3 extends over 12 amino acids. The CDR3 loop reads CASSLGRGEAFF. The DNA of the CDR3 is TGCGCCAGCAGCTTGGGCAGAGGTGAAGCTTTCTTT.

Only a few counts were recorded for this clone. The chain links TRBV6-5 to TRBJ1-6; D perhaps matches TRBD1 (5 bases). In germline, CDR1 is MNHEY, CDR2 SVGAGI. The CDR3 consists of 13 residues. V lost 5 bases and J lost 10, with 12 bases in between. Here the CDR3 reads CASSRVGESPLHF. In DNA form, the CDR3 reads TGTGCCAGCAGTCGAGTGGGGGAATCACCCCTCCACTTT.

This clone was seen only a few times. The J gene is TRBJ1-6, the V gene TRBV5-5, with TRBD1 identical over 7 bases. CDR1 is SGHKS, CDR2 YYEKEE, per germline (reference sequence). This CDR3 contains 14 residues. The J segment lost 10 bases and the V segment lost 0 bases, leaving 4 bases of the junction unmatched. The CDR3 DNA reads as TGTGCCAGCAGCTTGGGGGACAGAGTATCACCCCTCCACTTT. It translates to CASSLGDRVSPLHF.

The rearrangement links TRBV5-1 to TRBJ2-2; 9 bases are a match to TRBD1. Germline CDR1 reads SGHRS; CDR2 reads YFSETQ. With V trimmed by 1 base and J by 4 bases, 2 bases remained unmatched. The CDR3 is 15 amino acids. CDR3: CASSLRGQGTGELFF. The CDR3 nucleotides read TGCGCCAGCAGCTTGAGGGGACAGGGCACCGGGGAGCTGTTTTTT.

The chain employs TRBV2 and TRBJ1-2; D ambiguous. Trimming stripped 1 base from V and 4 bases from J, with 19 bases between. Per germline, CDR1 SNHLY and CDR2 FYNNEI. The CDR3 runs to 17 residues. Written as DNA, the CDR3 is TGTGCCAGCAGTGAAGACAATTATCGGACTCGGATCTATGGCTACACCTTC. Translation gives CASSEDNYRTRIYGYTF.

The chain combines TRBV4-3 with TRBJ2-1; D is ambiguous. In germline, CDR1 is LGHNA, CDR2 YSLEER. The CDR3 runs to 16 residues. V lost 0 bases and J 4 bases, leaving 13 bases between the germline ends. For the CDR3, the DNA is TGCGCCAGCAGCCAAGACTCATACGGTGGGTACAATGAGCAGTTCTTC. Translation: CASSQDSYGGYNEQFF.

The genes are TRBV2 and TRBJ2-6; no clear D gene. CDR3 length: 17 residues. V shed 5 bases and J shed 4 bases, with 18 bases lying between them. The germline V gene encodes CDR1 SNHLY and CDR2 FYNNEI. CDR3 DNA: TGTGCCAGCAGTCCTCTAGTGAAAGCGCGGGGGGCCAACGTCCTGACTTTC. This codes for CASSPLVKARGANVLTF.

This chain uses TRBV5-1 with TRBJ2-7, with D possibly being TRBD1 (5 bases). The germline V and J ends were trimmed by 2 bases and 0 bases, with 9 bases remaining between them. The germline V gene has CDR1 SGHRS and CDR2 YFSETQ. The CDR3 runs 14 residues. The CDR3: CASSFQGSSYEQYF. The CDR3 DNA follows: TGCGCCAGCAGCTTCCAGGGAAGCTCCTACGAGCAGTACTTC. Drawing the rest from reference TRBV5-1 and TRBJ2-7, the complete variable domain is KAGVTQTPRYLIKTRGQQVTLSCSPISGHRSVSWYQQTPGQGLQFLFEYFSETQRNKGNFPGRFSGRQFSNSRSEMNVSTLELGDSALYLCASSFQGSSYEQYFGPGTRLTVT.

The CDR3 DNA reads TGTGCCAGCAGTGAATTGGGTCCAGAGACCCAGTACTTC. This translates into CASSELGPETQYF. The genes are TRBV25-1 and TRBJ2-5; D gene ambiguous. CDR3 size: 13 residues. CDR1 is MGHDK and CDR2 is SYGVNS in the germline V gene. V lost 1 base and J 4 bases, leaving 7 bases between the germline ends.

The chain has TRBV7-2 and TRBJ2-3, with no clear D. The germline V and J ends were trimmed by 3 bases and 1 base, with 5 bases remaining between them. The CDR3 extends over 13 amino acids. The germline gives CDR1 SGHTA, CDR2 FQGNSA. This CDR3 is CASSFLRTDTQYF. CDR3 DNA sequence: TGTGCCAGCAGCTTTCTCCGCACAGATACGCAGTATTTT.

The chain uses TRBV7-2 and TRBJ2-1; 8 bases agree with TRBD1. Germline V gene sequence: CDR1 SGHTA, CDR2 FQGNSA. J gave up 10 bases and V 1 base, and 0 bases lay outside the gene matches. The CDR3 runs 12 residues. The CDR3 nucleotides are TGTGCCAGCAGCTTAGGGACAGGGGAGCAGTTCTTC. Amino acid sequence: CASSLGTGEQFF.

The rearrangement joins TRBV6-1 to TRBJ2-7; the match to TRBD2 covers 10 bases. V gave up 6 bases and J gave up 3 bases; unmatched junction bases: 8. Germline CDR1 MNHNS, CDR2 SASEGT. This CDR3 has 15 residues. Here the CDR3 DNA reads TGTGCCAGCAGCCTTAGCGGGGGGCCCTACTACGAGCAGTACGTC. It yields the protein CASSLSGGPYYEQYV.

This CDR3 reads CASSLWDRGYEQYF. CDR3 DNA: TGTGCCAGCAGCTTGTGGGACAGGGGCTACGAGCAGTACTTC. The V call is TRBV5-6, the J call TRBJ2-7, with 10 bases matching TRBD1. Trimming at V came to 1 base and at J to 3 bases, leaving 1 base not matched to a gene. This CDR3 contains 14 residues. Germline V lookup: CDR1 SGHDT, CDR2 YYEEEE.

J is TRBJ1-2 and V is TRBV9, with D perhaps matching TRBD1 (6 bases). Trimming left V 0 bases short and J 4 bases short, with 7 bases between. CDR1 and CDR2 (germline): SGDLS, YYNGEE. This CDR3 spans 13 amino acids. CDR3 sequence reads: CASSVAQGYGYTF. The CDR3 coding sequence is TGTGCCAGCAGCGTAGCACAGGGCTATGGCTACACCTTC.